This TCR beta chain was found in a study of chemoradiotherapy in HPV16-positive cancers (dated by TCRdb to about 2022). Notes on the research overall: Candidate HPV-specific T-cell clones and common TCR motifs were defined by functional T-cell assays performed on cells from two HPV16-positive patients. Whether T-cell immunity against the HPV oncoproteins E6 and E7 changes during chemoradiotherapy and whether survival is affected by this immunity were examined in the study. TCR repertoires from 86 patients with HPV-related cancers were then used to track the candidate HPV-specific TCRs and motifs. General study outcomes and caveats: In HPV16-positive patients, expansion of HPV-responsive T cells during chemoradiotherapy was associated with improved recurrence-free survival. Expansion of candidate HPV-specific clones and E7-related TCR motifs was observed in the tumor microenvironment during treatment, whereas no such expansion was observed for non-HPV-specific T cells. The survival association was reported for HPV16-positive patients, and the functional definition of HPV-specific T cells was derived from only a couple of HPV16-positive patients.

A remark on this clone: Its antigen remains unidentified. Per-base qualities were not stored, and no clone one base away is much larger.

The receptor library was made with the immunoSEQ multiplex PCR assay. In its TCRdb copy, this immuneACCESS table keeps in-frame sequences only and misses some clones. Where compared with another copy, unresolved V genes explain less than half of these, and the others have no known cause. The sample includes 20,000 to 25,000 clones, with approximately 94% observed a single time. Of the sample, over 2.5% is held by the ten largest clones. Repertoires were sampled repeatedly over the course of chemoradiotherapy so that clonal expansion in the tumor microenvironment could be followed. From V the trimming removes 4 bases and from J it removes 1 base, while the gene matches leave 13 bases of the junction unaccounted for. CDR1 is given as SGHKS and CDR2 as YYEKEE, both from the germline V gene (reference sequence). The CDR3 starts with the cysteine, ends with the phenylalanine, and has 17 residues. Just the 51-base CDR3 DNA is kept, in frame starting at base 1.

In this chain, TRBV5-5 is recombined with TRBJ2-7; 8 bases in the junction line up with TRBD1. This clonotype originated in a human donor with HPV-associated anogenital cancer. Collection took place from a patient who underwent chemoradiotherapy. This receptor has the CDR3 CASSNPSTGERSYEQYF. The nucleotide sequence reads TGTGCCAGCAGCAACCCCTCGACAGGGGAGCGTTCCTACGAGCAGTACTTC.